Listed here are 10 T cell receptor beta chains from one sample, sequenced in a study of shared clonotypes between healthy human individuals. Naive CD8 populations comprised CD45RO-negative cells positively selected for CCR7, excluding terminally differentiated effector memory CD45RA+ cells. TCRdb's copy holds only in-frame clones and misses some; the assay was immunoSEQ multiplex PCR. The sample lists about 590,000 clones, 95% to 96% occurring once. The sequenced material came from naive CD8+ T cells sorted from blood. These receptors all come from a woman under 40 in good health.

The V call is TRBV11-2, the J call TRBJ2-3; 9 nucleotides line up with TRBD1. Germline-derived CDR1 and CDR2 are SGHAT and FQNNGV. J was trimmed by 5 bases and V by 3 bases; bases with no gene match: 6. CDR3 length equals 15 residues. The CDR3 region has the DNA TGTGCCAGCAGCTTCACAGGGGGCAGTGGAGATACGCAGTATTTT. It is translated as CASSFTGGSGDTQYF.

V usage is TRBV5-8 and J usage is TRBJ2-7; D uncertain. Germline V gene sequence: CDR1 SGHTS, CDR2 YDEGEE. The CDR3 runs 10 residues. V was trimmed by 5 bases and J by 6 bases, leaving 6 bases between them. The CDR3 region is CASRALEQYF. CDR3 DNA sequence: TGTGCCAGCAGGGCTCTCGAGCAGTACTTC.

The J gene is TRBJ2-5, the V gene TRBV27; 7 bases agree with TRBD1. CDR3 length equals 14 residues. V trimming: 6 bases; J trimming: 1 base; junction bases outside the gene matches: 5. Germline CDR1 is MNHEY and CDR2 is SMNVEV (reference sequence). In DNA form, the CDR3 reads TGTGCCAGCAGCCGGAGGACAGGCCAAGAGACCCAGTACTTC. The encoded protein is CASSRRTGQETQYF.

The J gene is TRBJ2-1, the V gene TRBV7-3; 8 positions agree with TRBD1. Per the germline V gene, CDR1 is SGHTA and CDR2 is FQGTGA. Trimming took 6 bases from V and 3 from J; bases not matched to a gene: 7. This CDR3 comprises 15 residues. The CDR3: CASSYGQGLYNEQFF. CDR3 DNA: TGTGCCAGCAGTTATGGACAGGGTCTCTACAATGAGCAGTTCTTC.

This chain connects TRBV6-6 to TRBJ2-2; a possible D gene is TRBD1 (5 bases). Deletions cut 2 bases from V and 5 bases from J, with 15 bases between. The germline V gene encodes CDR1 MNHNY and CDR2 SVGAGI (reference sequence). This CDR3 has 16 residues. This CDR3 is CASSYHLGRDTGELFF. The CDR3 region has the DNA TGTGCCAGCAGTTACCATCTGGGCAGGGATACCGGGGAGCTGTTTTTT.

The rearrangement links TRBV4-1 to TRBJ2-7; no reliable D call. Trimming cost V 4 bases and J 4 bases, with 8 bases left between them. Germline V gene data show CDR1 as MGHRA and CDR2 as YSYEKL. The CDR3 sequence is 12 residues long. The CDR3 nucleotides read TGCGCCAGCAGCCCGACATCGTACGAGCAGTACTTC. It codes for CASSPTSYEQYF.

The J gene is TRBJ2-5, the V gene TRBV19; 7 bases are a match to TRBD1. V lost 4 bases, J lost 2 bases, and 7 bases stayed unmatched. The CDR3 has 15 residues. Germline V lookup: CDR1 LNHDA, CDR2 SQIVND (reference sequence). The CDR3 loop reads CASSTGAGGQETQYF. DNA of the CDR3: TGTGCCAGTAGTACTGGGGCAGGGGGACAAGAGACCCAGTACTTC. Supplemented by reference TRBV19 and TRBJ2-5, the full variable domain reads DGGITQSPKYLFRKEGQNVTLSCEQNLNHDAMYWYRQDPGQGLRLIYYSQIVNDFQKGDIAEGYSVSREKKESFPLTVTSAQKNPTAFYLCASSTGAGGQETQYFGPGTRLLVL.

The CDR3 reads CASSLTGMPYEQYF. CDR3 coding DNA: TGTGCCAGCAGTCTGACAGGGATGCCCTACGAGCAGTACTTC. The rearrangement links TRBV27 to TRBJ2-7; 7 bases line up with TRBD1. The V gene end was trimmed by 5 bases and the J gene end by 2 bases; junction bases not matched to a gene: 6. The germline V gene encodes CDR1 MNHEY and CDR2 SMNVEV (reference sequence). This CDR3 contains 14 residues.

The V and J genes are TRBV7-6 and TRBJ2-1; the D is unclear. Germline V gene sequence: CDR1 SGHVS, CDR2 FNYEAQ. The CDR3 length is 13 residues. The ends were cut back, 2 bases at V and 5 bases at J, with 7 bases in the middle. CDR3 in amino acids: CASSLMINNEQFF. The DNA of the CDR3 is TGTGCCAGCAGCTTAATGATCAACAATGAGCAGTTCTTC.

CDR3 region: CASSSLTGGPRHF. CDR3 nucleotides: TGTGCCAGCAGTTCATTAACAGGGGGCCCTAGACATTTT. The chain uses TRBV28 and TRBJ1-5, with 9 bases lining up with TRBD1. CDR1 is MDHEN, CDR2 SYDVKM, per germline. The CDR3 is 13 residues long. After removal of 4 bases from V and 16 bases from J, the junction contained 11 bases not matched to a gene.